This T cell receptor beta chain comes out of a study of blood T cell repertoires in COVID-19. Methods used by the authors: How many nucleated cells were present was estimated from reference gene primer amplification. Using immunoSEQ multiplex PCR, the repertoire was profiled, and TCRdb retains in-frame clones only, with some absent. V, J and clone size are taken as reported in that table, and D and trimming were inferred from the DNA itself. This sample carries hundreds of thousands of clones, 70% to 90% of them seen once, and the ten largest clones take under 2.5%. Those who participated ranged in age from roughly 18 to 90 years and resided in about two dozen US areas. In assigning cohorts, the study relied on participant-reported clinical history. Among Cohort 3 donors, those recovered had two negative PCRs, clearance, or symptom resolution. Germline CDR1 reads SNHLY; CDR2 reads FYNNEI. With 7 bases clipped from V and 0 bases from J, the junction kept 4 bases outside the gene matches. The CDR3 has 14 residues.

J is TRBJ1-1 and V is TRBV2, with TRBD1 matching over 8 bases. Sample: PBMCs or T cells enriched from blood (not recorded which). The TCR sequence derives from a man between 25 and 39 years old who had recovered from COVID-19. As DNA, the CDR3 is TGTGCCAGCACTTACAGGGGGGTGAACACTGAAGCTTTCTTT. Translated, it gives CASTYRGVNTEAFF.